Given below is one T cell receptor beta chain in context. The clone's antigen remains unknown. No base quality values were provided; no much bigger clone lies one nucleotide off. The instrument was an Illumina HiSeq 1500. In TCRdb, the public reads were trimmed at Q25 with fastp and aligned with MiXCR, with productive beta chains retained. Entries that share a CDR3 protein sequence are merged under the most common genes and DNA. Recorded for this sample are some 220,000 distinct CDR3 sequences; 12% of them occurred a single time. The biggest ten clones account for 1.5% to 2% of the sample. The sample originates from a study of T cell repertoires in cytomegalovirus infection (dated by TCRdb to the late 2010s). A note on the overall study: Donor HLA type was relevant to the analysis, because carriage of CMV infection together with the matching HLA type was indicated by public TCR beta signatures.

According to the germline V gene, CDR1 reads ENHRY and CDR2 reads SYGVKD. The CDR3 contains 17 residues, cysteine and phenylalanine counted. Only the CDR3 region is kept as DNA, spanning 51 bases read in frame from base 1. V was cut back by 0 bases and J by 4 bases, leaving a gap of 18 bases between them. Findings and caveats that apply to the study as a whole: The ex vivo response was dominated by HLA-C-restricted CMV-specific TCR beta clonotypes, and the single most frequent clonotype in two of eight donors was supplied by these HLA-C-restricted clonotypes. In both this cohort and an independent cohort of 352 donors, the cumulative frequency of public TCR beta family members distinguished carriers of CMV infection plus the relevant HLA type.

The sample consisted of PBMCs. The receptor chain draws on TRBV10-3 and TRBJ1-1, with a tentative D gene TRBD1 over 6 matching bases. This clonotype originated in a human donor in good health (CMV status not recorded). Some clones in this sample may be carry-over from other donors' samples. The sequence in DNA is TGTGCCATCAGTGAGTCAGCACAGGGCGGAGTGGGCACTGAAGCTTTCTTT. This codes for CAISESAQGGVGTEAFF.